This TCR beta chain was sequenced for a study of CD4 T cells in relation to SARS-CoV-2 and coronaviruses. Study details: PBMCs were cultured with antigen for approximately nine days before TCR beta sequencing.

Germline CDR1 is ENHRY and CDR2 is SYGVKD. The ends were cut back, 6 bases at V and 4 bases at J, with 16 bases in the middle. The CDR3 length is 15 residues. Naive or memory CD4+ cells were cultured 1:1 with T cell-depleted PBMCs plus CEF. Concerning this clone: No antigen is known for it.

Generated by immunoSEQ multiplex PCR, the TCRdb table keeps only in-frame clones and is missing some. The table records about 38,000 clones, over 70% of them present only once. Material: memory CD4+ T cells from PBMCs, cultured in vitro. The chain uses TRBV10-3 and TRBJ1-3; D gene uncertain. The clonotype comes from an adult with COVID-19. The CDR3 region has the DNA TGTGCCATCAGGCCTGGCCTTCTAAGGGGAAACACCATATATTTT. Amino acid sequence: CAIRPGLLRGNTIYF.